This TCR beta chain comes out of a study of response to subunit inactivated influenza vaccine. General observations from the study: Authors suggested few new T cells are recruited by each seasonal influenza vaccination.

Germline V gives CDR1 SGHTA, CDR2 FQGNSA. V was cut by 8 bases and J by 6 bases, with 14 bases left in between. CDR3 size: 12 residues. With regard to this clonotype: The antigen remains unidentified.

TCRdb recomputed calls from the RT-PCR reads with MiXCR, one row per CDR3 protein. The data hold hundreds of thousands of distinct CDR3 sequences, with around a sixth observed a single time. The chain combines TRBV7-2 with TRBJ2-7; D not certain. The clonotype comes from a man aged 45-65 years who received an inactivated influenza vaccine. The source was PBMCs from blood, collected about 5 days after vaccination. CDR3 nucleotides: TGTGCCAGCCAGCTTGGTGTTGGCGAGCAGTACTTC. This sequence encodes CASQLGVGEQYF.